At least ten counts were recorded for the clone carrying this T cell receptor (beta chain). The source of the sample is a study of T-cell reconstitution after alpha-beta-depleted transplantation in children. TCRbeta library preparation incorporated unique molecular identifiers. MiXCR, run by TCRdb on the PCR reads, gives a single entry per CDR3 protein. Among roughly 160,000 distinct CDR3 sequences listed, roughly 11% were seen once. The length of the CDR3 is 13 residues. Deletions cut 6 bases from V and 2 bases from J, with 10 bases between. Germline CDR1 and CDR2: SGHAT and FQNNGV. The receptor's source is a boy under 10 years old with acute myeloid leukemia, due to receive a stem cell transplant. Sequencing was performed on PBMCs, taken before TCRalphabeta/CD19-depleted stem cell transplant. The rearrangement joins TRBV11-2 to TRBJ2-5; no clear D. The chain's CDR3 is CASRTFGQETQYF. DNA of the CDR3: TGTGCCAGCAGGACCTTCGGGCAAGAGACCCAGTACTTC.